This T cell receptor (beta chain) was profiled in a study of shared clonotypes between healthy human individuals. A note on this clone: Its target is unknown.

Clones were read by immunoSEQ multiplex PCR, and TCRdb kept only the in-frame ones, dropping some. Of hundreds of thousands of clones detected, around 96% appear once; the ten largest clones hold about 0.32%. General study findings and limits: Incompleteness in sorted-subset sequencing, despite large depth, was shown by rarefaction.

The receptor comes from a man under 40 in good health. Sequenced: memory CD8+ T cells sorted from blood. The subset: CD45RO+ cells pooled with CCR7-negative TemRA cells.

CDR3 bases: TGTGCCAGCAGTCACTACCGACAGGGTCCGAACACTGAAGCTTTCTTT. Translation gives CASSHYRQGPNTEAFF. The V gene is TRBV6-5, the J gene TRBJ1-1, with 7 bases matching TRBD1. The length of the CDR3 is 16 residues. After removal of 5 bases from V and 1 base from J, the junction contained 10 bases not matched to a gene. Germline-derived CDR1 and CDR2 are MNHEY and SVGAGI.